This T cell receptor beta chain was captured by sequencing in a study of tumor-infiltrating lymphocytes in oesophageal squamous cell carcinoma. This clonotype was recorded at least ten times. In TCRdb, the PCR reads were re-called with MiXCR into one record per CDR3 protein. The sample holds about 19,000 distinct CDR3 sequences, about 38% seen once. From germline, CDR1 is SGHVS and CDR2 FNYEAQ. V was shortened by 1 base and J by 6 bases, with 13 bases between the two germline ends. CDR3 size: 14 residues. The TCR comes from a male donor with esophageal squamous cell carcinoma. Sequencing input: normal esophageal tissue next to the tumor. V and J are TRBV7-6 and TRBJ2-7; unclear D gene. CDR3 nucleotide sequence: TGTGCCAGCAGCTTAGTCCCGAGTAGCTCCGAGCAGTACTTC. Protein: CASSLVPSSSEQYF.